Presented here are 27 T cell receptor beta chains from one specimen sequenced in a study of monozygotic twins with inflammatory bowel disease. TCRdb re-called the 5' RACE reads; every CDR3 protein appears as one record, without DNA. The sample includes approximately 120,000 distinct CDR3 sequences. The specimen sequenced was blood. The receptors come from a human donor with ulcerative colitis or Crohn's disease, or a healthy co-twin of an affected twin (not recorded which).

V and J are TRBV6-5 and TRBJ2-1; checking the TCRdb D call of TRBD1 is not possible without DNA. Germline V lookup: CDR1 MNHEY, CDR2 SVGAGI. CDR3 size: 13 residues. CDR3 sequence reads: CASSYLGQGFQFF.

This CDR3 is CASSRSGASNSYEQYF. This chain connects TRBV7-2 to TRBJ2-7; the D call from TCRdb, TRBD1, cannot be confirmed without DNA. The length of the CDR3 is 16 residues. Germline V gives CDR1 SGHTA, CDR2 FQGNSA.

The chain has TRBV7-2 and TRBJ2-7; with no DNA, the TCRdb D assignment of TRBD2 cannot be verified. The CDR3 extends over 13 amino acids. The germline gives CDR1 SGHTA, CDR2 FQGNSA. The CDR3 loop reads CASSPAEGSEQYF.

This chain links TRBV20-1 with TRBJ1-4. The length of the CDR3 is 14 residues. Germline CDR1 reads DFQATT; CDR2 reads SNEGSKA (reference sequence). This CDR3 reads CSASRDSTNDKLFF.

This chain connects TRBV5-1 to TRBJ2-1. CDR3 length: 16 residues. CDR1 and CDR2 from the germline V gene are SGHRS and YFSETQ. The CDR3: CASSLIAGRSYNEQFF.

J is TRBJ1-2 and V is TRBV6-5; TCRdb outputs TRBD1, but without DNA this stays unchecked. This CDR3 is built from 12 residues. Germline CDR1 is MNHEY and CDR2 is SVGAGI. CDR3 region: CASSLDRVGYTF.

CDR3 residues: CSARVPGGYNEQFF. The chain employs TRBV20-1 and TRBJ2-1; with no DNA, the TCRdb D assignment of TRBD1 cannot be verified. This CDR3 region has 14 residues. The germline CDR1 and CDR2 sequences are DFQATT and SNEGSKA (reference sequence).

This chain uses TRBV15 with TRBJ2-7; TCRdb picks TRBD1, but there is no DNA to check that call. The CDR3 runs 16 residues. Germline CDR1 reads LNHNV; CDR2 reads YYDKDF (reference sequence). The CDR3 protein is CATSRDSGKQTSEQYF.

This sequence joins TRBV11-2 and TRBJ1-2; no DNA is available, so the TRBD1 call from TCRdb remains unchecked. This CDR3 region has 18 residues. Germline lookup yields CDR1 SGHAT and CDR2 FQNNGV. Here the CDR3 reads CASSLESGTGQGDYGYTF.

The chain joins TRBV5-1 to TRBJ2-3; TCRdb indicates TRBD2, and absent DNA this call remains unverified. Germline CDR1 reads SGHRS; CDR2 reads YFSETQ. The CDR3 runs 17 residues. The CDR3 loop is CASSLESAGGRTDTQYF.

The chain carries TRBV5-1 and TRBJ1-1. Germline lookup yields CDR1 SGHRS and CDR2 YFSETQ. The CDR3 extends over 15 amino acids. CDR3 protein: CASSLEEGMNTEAFF.

CDR3 sequence reads: CASSEGQDQETQYF. V gene TRBV2 combines with J gene TRBJ2-5; no DNA is available, so the TRBD1 call from TCRdb remains unchecked. This CDR3 contains 14 residues. Germline V gene lookup returns CDR1 SNHLY and CDR2 FYNNEI.

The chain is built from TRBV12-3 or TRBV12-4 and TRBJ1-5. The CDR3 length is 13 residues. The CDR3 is CASSLERNQPQHF.

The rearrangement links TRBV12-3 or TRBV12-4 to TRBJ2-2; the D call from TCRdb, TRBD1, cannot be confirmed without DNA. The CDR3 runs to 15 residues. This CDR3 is CASSLSGGVSGELFF.

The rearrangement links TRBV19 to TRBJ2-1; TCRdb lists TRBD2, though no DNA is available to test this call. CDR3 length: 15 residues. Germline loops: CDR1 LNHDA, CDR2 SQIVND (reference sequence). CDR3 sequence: CASSIGTSGADEQFF.

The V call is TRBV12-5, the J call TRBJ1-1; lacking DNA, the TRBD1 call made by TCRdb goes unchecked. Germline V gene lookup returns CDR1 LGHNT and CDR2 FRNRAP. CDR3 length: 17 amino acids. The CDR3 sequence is CASGFSAGSTLYTEAFF.

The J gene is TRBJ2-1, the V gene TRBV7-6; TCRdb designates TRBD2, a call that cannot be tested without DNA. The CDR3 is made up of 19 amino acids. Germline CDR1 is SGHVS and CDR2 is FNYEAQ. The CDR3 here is CASSLKGASGGAGTYEQFF.

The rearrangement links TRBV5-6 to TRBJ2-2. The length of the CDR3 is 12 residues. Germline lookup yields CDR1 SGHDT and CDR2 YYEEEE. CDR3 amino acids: CASSFDAGELFF.

The CDR3 spells CASSPGTALADTQYF. V and J are TRBV7-3 and TRBJ2-3; the D call from TCRdb, TRBD2, cannot be confirmed without DNA. The CDR3 loop spans 15 amino acids. The germline gives CDR1 SGHTA, CDR2 FQGTGA.

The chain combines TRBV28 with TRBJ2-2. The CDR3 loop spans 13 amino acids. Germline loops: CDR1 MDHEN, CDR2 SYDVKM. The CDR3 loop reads CASSLFGPGELFF.

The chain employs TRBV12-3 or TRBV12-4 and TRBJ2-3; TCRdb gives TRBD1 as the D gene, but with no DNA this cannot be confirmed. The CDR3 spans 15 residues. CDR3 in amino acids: CASNLYRGGTDTQYF.

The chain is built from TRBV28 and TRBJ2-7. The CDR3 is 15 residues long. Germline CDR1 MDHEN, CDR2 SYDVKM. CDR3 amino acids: CASSLGSAESYEQYF.

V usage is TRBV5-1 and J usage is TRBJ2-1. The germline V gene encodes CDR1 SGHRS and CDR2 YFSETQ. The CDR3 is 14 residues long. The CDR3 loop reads CASSPDSSYNEQFF. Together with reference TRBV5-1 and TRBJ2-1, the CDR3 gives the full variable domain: KAGVTQTPRYLIKTRGQQVTLSCSPISGHRSVSWYQQTPGQGLQFLFEYFSETQRNKGNFPGRFSGRQFSNSRSEMNVSTLELGDSALYLCASSPDSSYNEQFFGPGTRLTVL.

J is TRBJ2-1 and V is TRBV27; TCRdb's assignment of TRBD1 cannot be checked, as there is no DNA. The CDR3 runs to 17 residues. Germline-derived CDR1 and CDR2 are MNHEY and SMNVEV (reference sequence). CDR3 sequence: CASSLSGYPGSYNEQFF.

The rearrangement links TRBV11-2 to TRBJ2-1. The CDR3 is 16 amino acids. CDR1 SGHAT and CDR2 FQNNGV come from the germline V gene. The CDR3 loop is CASRPIAGGSYNEQFF.

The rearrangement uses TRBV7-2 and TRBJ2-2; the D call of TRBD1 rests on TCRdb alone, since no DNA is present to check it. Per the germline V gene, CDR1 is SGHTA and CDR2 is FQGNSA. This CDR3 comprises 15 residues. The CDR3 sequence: CASSLEAGGEGELFF.

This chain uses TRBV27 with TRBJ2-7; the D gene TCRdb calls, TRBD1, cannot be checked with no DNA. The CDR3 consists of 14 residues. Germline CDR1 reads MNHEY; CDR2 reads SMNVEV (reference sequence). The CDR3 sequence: CASSLAGATHEQYF.